These T cell receptor beta chains were read from a single sample in a study of T cell responses to AZD1222 COVID-19 vaccine. TCRdb keeps only in-frame clones here, not all; method: immunoSEQ multiplex PCR. Of more than 250,000 clones listed, roughly 93% are singletons. The sample was peripheral blood, taken on day 0 of AZD1222 vaccination. The receptors were gathered from an adult in good health. CDR3s include the opening cysteine and the closing phenylalanine or tryptophan. The D gene is left open where the match is weak. The size entry is marked missing in some rows and otherwise reads once, few, many or a size class.

D: .; J: TRBJ2-3; V: TRBV5-1; size: .; CDR3: CASSLREDRGVDTQYF; DNA: TGCGCCAGCAGCTTGCGGGAGGACAGAGGCGTAGATACGCAGTATTTT
D: .; J: TRBJ1-2; V: TRBV6-5; size: .; CDR3: CASSYSLGGTYGYTF; DNA: TGTGCCAGCAGTTACTCTCTGGGAGGGACCTATGGCTACACCTTC
D: .; J: TRBJ1-6; V: TRBV28; size: .; CDR3: CATIRGGIRTPLHF; DNA: TGTGCCACCATCCGGGGGGGGATCCGGACACCCCTCCACTTT
D: .; J: TRBJ2-7; V: TRBV6-5; size: once; CDR3: CASSYSPAASYEQYF; DNA: TGTGCCAGCAGTTACTCCCCGGCAGCCTCCTACGAGCAGTACTTC
D: .; J: TRBJ1-5; V: TRBV24-1; size: .; CDR3: CATSDKQGFGQPQHF; DNA: TGTGCCACCAGTGATAAACAGGGCTTCGGTCAGCCCCAGCATTTT
D: .; J: TRBJ1-5; V: TRBV28; size: .; CDR3: CASTDTIAQHF; DNA: TGTGCCAGCACTGACACCATTGCCCAGCATTTT
D: .; J: TRBJ1-5; V: TRBV6-4; size: once; CDR3: CASSWGARPQHF; DNA: TGTGCCAGCAGTTGGGGGGCGAGGCCCCAGCATTTT
D: .; J: TRBJ2-7; V: TRBV5-8; size: .; CDR3: CASSRRRPYEQYF; DNA: TGTGCCAGTTCCCGGAGGAGGCCGTACGAGCAGTACTTC
D: .; J: TRBJ2-2; V: TRBV28; size: .; CDR3: CASSLSQGELFF; DNA: TGTGCCAGCAGTTTATCCCAGGGGGAGCTGTTTTTT
D: TRBD1; J: TRBJ2-1; V: TRBV27; size: .; CDR3: CASRSGTGVNEQFF; DNA: TGTGCCAGCAGATCCGGGACAGGGGTGAATGAGCAGTTCTTC
D: .; J: TRBJ2-3; V: TRBV7-2; size: .; CDR3: CASSLDSTQYF; DNA: TGTGCCAGCAGCTTAGACTCCACGCAGTATTTT
D: .; J: TRBJ2-7; V: TRBV5-6; size: .; CDR3: CASSLGGTYYRTYEQYF; DNA: TGTGCCAGCAGCTTGGGTGGCACTTATTATAGAACCTACGAGCAGTACTTC
D: .; J: TRBJ2-5; V: TRBV7-7; size: .; CDR3: CASSSGLGGQETQYF; DNA: TGTGCCAGCAGCTCGGGACTTGGAGGTCAAGAGACCCAGTACTTC
D: .; J: TRBJ1-2; V: TRBV27; size: once; CDR3: CASSSTGTMGYTF; DNA: TGTGCCAGCAGTTCTACAGGGACAATGGGCTACACCTTC
D: TRBD1; J: TRBJ1-2; V: TRBV6-5; size: .; CDR3: CASSYSNRGDGYTF; DNA: TGTGCCAGCAGTTACTCCAACAGGGGGGATGGCTACACCTTC
D: .; J: TRBJ1-2; V: TRBV19; size: .; CDR3: CASSPVGATVLYGYTF; DNA: TGTGCCAGTAGTCCCGTTGGGGCGACCGTGCTCTATGGCTACACCTTC
D: .; J: TRBJ2-2; V: TRBV7-6; size: .; CDR3: CASSLNPPPPYGELFF; DNA: TGTGCCAGCAGCTTAAATCCTCCTCCACCGTACGGGGAGCTGTTTTTT